A single sample is the source of the 15 T cell receptor beta chains below, sequenced in a study of early T cells in non-severe SARS-CoV-2 infection. TCRdb recomputed calls from the 5' RACE reads with MiXCR, one row per CDR3 protein. The sample comprises some 45,000 distinct CDR3 sequences, approximately 4% of which are singletons, and 2.5% to 3.5% rests with the top ten. The sample taken for sequencing was whole blood. These receptors came from an adult who was a healthcare worker with PCR-confirmed SARS-CoV-2 infection or an uninfected control (not recorded which).

This clonotype was seen a few times. V usage is TRBV5-1 and J usage is TRBJ1-1, with D hard to call. Deletions cut 3 bases from V and 7 bases from J, with 22 bases between. The CDR3 contains 16 residues. Germline values: CDR1 SGHRS, CDR2 YFSETQ. CDR3 sequence reads: CASSSLPGPAPVEAFF. In DNA form, the CDR3 reads TGCGCCAGCAGCTCCCTCCCCGGGCCAGCCCCCGTTGAAGCTTTCTTT.

This clonotype occurred many times. This sequence joins TRBV7-2 and TRBJ2-1, with no clear D. CDR3 length equals 12 residues. Germline V gene data show CDR1 as SGHTA and CDR2 as FQGNSA. V was shortened by 6 bases and J by 6 bases, with 9 bases between the two germline ends. CDR3 sequence: CASRAWPNEQFF. In DNA form, the CDR3 reads TGTGCCAGCAGGGCCTGGCCCAATGAGCAGTTCTTC. Using reference TRBV7-2 and TRBJ2-1 for the parts outside the CDR3, the full variable domain is GAGVSQSPSNKVTEKGKDVELRCDPISGHTALYWYRQSLGQGLEFLIYFQGNSAPDKSGLPSDRFSAERTGGSVSTLTIQRTQQEDSAVYLCASRAWPNEQFFGPGTRLTVL.

There are many counts of this clonotype. This chain uses TRBV10-3 with TRBJ1-1; D unclear. The CDR3 sequence is 10 residues long. From germline, CDR1 is ENHRY and CDR2 SYGVKD. The ends were cut back, 11 bases at V and 2 bases at J, with 6 bases in the middle. The CDR3: CALGNTEAFF. CDR3 nucleotide sequence: TGTGCCCTCGGAAACACTGAAGCTTTCTTT.

This clonotype was observed at least ten times. The genes are TRBV12-3 or TRBV12-4 and TRBJ2-3, with D unclear. With 3 bases removed from V and 4 bases from J, the gap between germline ends came to 8 bases. The CDR3 runs to 13 residues. The CDR3: CASSFPSPDTQYF. The CDR3 DNA reads TGTGCCAGCAGTTTTCCCTCCCCAGATACGCAGTATTTT.

This clonotype was recorded many times. The chain has TRBV7-2 and TRBJ1-2, with 7 bases identical to TRBD1. Losses at the gene ends were 3 bases for V and 1 base for J; bases not matched to a gene: 8. Germline CDR1 is SGHTA and CDR2 is FQGNSA. The CDR3 is made up of 16 amino acids. This CDR3 reads CASSFSGGADNYGYTF. For the CDR3, the DNA is TGTGCCAGCAGCTTCTCAGGGGGGGCAGATAACTATGGCTACACCTTC.

This clonotype was observed many times. The chain employs TRBV6-1 and TRBJ1-5, with D possibly being TRBD1 (6 bases). V was shortened by 2 bases and J by 11 bases, with 16 bases between the two germline ends. The CDR3 loop spans 14 amino acids. The germline V gene encodes CDR1 MNHNS and CDR2 SASEGT. CDR3 protein: CASSEFWGGEAQHF. CDR3 sequence (DNA): TGTGCCAGCAGTGAATTTTGGGGGGGCGAGGCCCAGCATTTT.

This clonotype was seen repeatedly, ten times or more. This rearrangement joins TRBV19 to TRBJ2-5; unclear D gene. Germline values: CDR1 LNHDA, CDR2 SQIVND (reference sequence). Trimming pared 1 base from V and 1 base from J, leaving 10 bases between. The CDR3 runs to 15 residues. Written as DNA, the CDR3 is TGTGCCAGTAGTATAGCGGGTCGCATCCAAGAGACCCAGTACTTC. Translation: CASSIAGRIQETQYF.

This chain connects TRBV20-1 to TRBJ2-6; the D is unclear. This CDR3 spans 17 amino acids. Trimming stripped 6 bases from V and 0 bases from J, with 18 bases between. Germline loops: CDR1 DFQATT, CDR2 SNEGSKA (reference sequence). The CDR3 nucleotides read TGCAGTGCAGACCGGCCAGGAAGAAGCTCTGGGGCCAACGTCCTGACTTTC. Translated, it gives CSADRPGRSSGANVLTF.

This chain joins TRBV29-1 and TRBJ1-1, with 9 bases that match TRBD1. Germline lookup yields CDR1 SQVTM and CDR2 ANQGSEA. The CDR3 extends over 13 amino acids. The trim removed 6 bases at V and 3 bases at J, leaving 5 bases unmatched. CDR3 region: CSVWTGVHTEAFF. CDR3 sequence (DNA): TGCAGCGTCTGGACAGGGGTACACACTGAAGCTTTCTTT.

Details on this clonotype: Since a much larger clone is just one base distant, this may be a read error. This is likely a read error, given that the CDR3 carries no conserved phenylalanine or tryptophan at its end. DNA for the CDR3: TGCAGTGCTAGACCCCGGGACAAGATCTACGAGCAGTACTCC. Protein product: CSARPRDKIYEQYS. The V and J genes are TRBV20-1 and TRBJ2-7; weak D call: TRBD1 (6 bases). V gave up 2 bases and J gave up 3 bases, with 14 bases separating them. The CDR3 totals 14 residues. The V gene's germline CDR1 is DFQATT and CDR2 SNEGSKA (reference sequence).

This clonotype was counted between two and nine times. The chain employs TRBV28 and TRBJ2-3; 9 nucleotides match TRBD1. Germline CDR1 MDHEN, CDR2 SYDVKM. This CDR3 contains 13 residues. After removal of 10 bases from V and 4 bases from J, the junction contained 6 bases not matched to a gene. Here the CDR3 reads CAIGTGPADTQYF. The CDR3 coding sequence is TGTGCCATCGGGACAGGGCCAGCAGATACGCAGTATTTT.

Only a few counts were recorded for this clonotype. This rearrangement joins TRBV11-3 to TRBJ2-5; TRBD1 matches 8 bases. The J segment lost 9 bases and the V segment lost 8 bases, leaving 8 bases of the junction unmatched. Germline CDR1 SGHNT, CDR2 YENEEA. This CDR3 contains 12 residues. In nucleotides, the CDR3 is TGTGCCAGCGATTACCCAGGGGGCTCCCAGTACTTC. This sequence encodes CASDYPGGSQYF.

This clonotype was seen many times. CDR3 sequence (DNA): TGTGCCAGCAGTGAAGGACTAGCGGGAGGTGACAATGAGCAGTTCTTC. This translates into CASSEGLAGGDNEQFF. The chain recombines TRBV6-1 with TRBJ2-1; 13 bases fit TRBD2. V lost 1 base, J lost 5 bases, and 2 bases stayed unmatched. Germline V gives CDR1 MNHNS, CDR2 SASEGT. The CDR3 consists of 16 residues.

Many counts were recorded for this clonotype. The V and J genes are TRBV11-2 and TRBJ2-7; 10 bases agree with TRBD1. Germline-derived CDR1 and CDR2 are SGHAT and FQNNGV. The CDR3 has 17 amino acids. With V trimmed by 5 bases and J by 3 bases, 13 bases remained unmatched. Here the CDR3 reads CASSPLDRDRGDYEQYF. CDR3 nucleotide sequence: TGTGCCAGCAGCCCACTAGACCGGGACAGGGGTGACTACGAGCAGTACTTC.

Many counts were recorded for this clonotype. The chain recombines TRBV10-1 with TRBJ2-2; D unclear. CDR1 is WNHNN and CDR2 is SYGVQD in the germline V gene (reference sequence). V lost 6 bases and J 7 bases, leaving 12 bases between the germline ends. The CDR3 contains 13 residues. The DNA for the CDR3 is TGCGCCAGCAGGGCCCAAGGCGGCGGGGAGCTGTTTTTT. This translates into CASRAQGGGELFF.